The 11 T cell receptor beta chains given below trace back to one sample, sequenced in a study of metastatic and nonmetastatic thyroid tumors. Each patient came to thyroid surgery without any prior treatment (of any kind). TCRdb re-called clones from the PCR reads using MiXCR. The sample lists about 30,000 clones, around 25% seen once, with under 10% in the top ten. Sequencing was performed on blood. The receptors were gathered from a female donor with papillary thyroid cancer or a benign thyroid nodule (not recorded which). Some clones in this sample may be carry-over from other donors' samples.

In its sample, this clone is medium-sized. This chain links TRBV7-9 with TRBJ2-7, with 7 positions matching TRBD1. Per germline, CDR1 SEHNR and CDR2 FQNEAQ (reference sequence). The CDR3 spans 16 residues. The V gene end was trimmed by 5 bases and the J gene end by 6 bases; junction bases not matched to a gene: 16. CDR3 in DNA: TGTGCCAGCAGCCCAGACAGGGTAGGGTTAGGGAGCGAGCAGTACTTC. This sequence encodes CASSPDRVGLGSEQYF.

The sample holds many counts of this clone. The rearrangement joins TRBV24-1 to TRBJ2-1, with D possibly being TRBD1 or TRBD2 (6 bases each). V was clipped by 3 bases and J by 3 bases, with 14 bases between them. Germline CDR1 is KGHDR and CDR2 is SFDVKD. The CDR3 has 16 amino acids. CDR3 bases: TGTGCCACCAGTGATGTTAGGGGGGCGGACTACAATGAGCAGTTCTTC. Protein product: CATSDVRGADYNEQFF.

In its sample, this clone was seen many times. V gene TRBV14 combines with J gene TRBJ2-2; D not certain. This CDR3 comprises 13 residues. V was pared by 2 bases and J by 4 bases, with 5 bases between. Germline CDR1 reads SGHDN; CDR2 reads FVKESK. The CDR3 nucleotides read TGTGCCAGCAGCCAATCGATCACCGGGGAGCTGTTTTTT. Its translation: CASSQSITGELFF.

For this clone: The junction and the germline gene differ at one end; a read error may be behind it. The gene calls are TRBV5-4 and TRBJ2-7; 9 bases are shared with TRBD1. The CDR3 is made up of 13 amino acids. CDR1 is SGHNT, CDR2 YYREEE, per germline (reference sequence). This CDR3 is CGSSQDRGDEQDF. CDR3 DNA sequence: TGTGGCAGCAGCCAAGACAGGGGGGACGAGCAGGACTTC.

This clone has just a few counts. The chain joins TRBV12-3 or TRBV12-4 to TRBJ1-5; a possible D gene is TRBD1 (6 bases). The CDR3 consists of 15 residues. The V end was cut by 2 bases, the J end by 5 bases, with 13 bases between. The CDR3: CASSLQGIGYQPQHF. The CDR3 coding sequence is TGTGCCAGCAGTTTACAGGGGATTGGGTATCAGCCCCAGCATTTT.

This clone appeared once. The chain employs TRBV5-1 and TRBJ1-3, with D perhaps matching TRBD1 (6 bases). The CDR3 has 16 residues. Germline CDR1 reads SGHRS; CDR2 reads YFSETQ. The V end lost 0 bases, the J end lost 4 bases, and 14 bases lay between the germline ends. CDR3 amino acids: CASSLGGPGTGNTIYF. The CDR3 coding sequence is TGCGCCAGCAGCTTGGGCGGTCCTGGGACAGGAAACACCATATATTTT.

This clone showed up many times. The genes are TRBV20-1 and TRBJ1-4; TRBD1 matches at 8 bases. The CDR3 contains 15 residues. The germline gives CDR1 DFQATT, CDR2 SNEGSKA (reference sequence). With 6 bases clipped from V and 7 bases from J, the junction kept 13 bases outside the gene matches. Here the CDR3 reads CSAKQGASQGEKLFF. In nucleotides, the CDR3 is TGCAGTGCCAAGCAGGGGGCCTCGCAGGGTGAAAAACTGTTTTTT.

This clone was counted many times. This chain connects TRBV20-1 to TRBJ1-5; TRBD1 aligns across 7 bases. The CDR3 runs 14 residues. V lost 1 base and J lost 9; bases outside the gene matches: 9. Per the germline V gene, CDR1 is DFQATT and CDR2 is SNEGSKA (reference sequence). The CDR3 coding sequence is TGCAGTGCTAGAGTGGGACAGCGGGGATCGCCCCAGCATTTT. Protein product: CSARVGQRGSPQHF.

This clone occurred many times. V and J are TRBV12-3 or TRBV12-4 and TRBJ2-2; D could derive from TRBD1 or TRBD2 (5 bases each). V was cut by 6 bases and J by 7 bases, with 18 bases left in between. The CDR3 totals 15 residues. The CDR3 here is CASSQDAGQGGELFF. Written as DNA, the CDR3 is TGTGCCAGCAGCCAGGATGCGGGCCAGGGCGGGGAGCTGTTTTTT.

This clone has at least ten counts. This chain links TRBV7-6 with TRBJ2-1; weak D call: TRBD2 (5 bases). The CDR3 contains 13 residues. CDR1 is SGHVS, CDR2 FNYEAQ, per germline. V was clipped by 5 bases and J by 2 bases, with 7 bases between them. The chain's CDR3 is CASSPGTYNEQFF. CDR3 DNA sequence: TGTGCCAGCAGCCCCGGGACCTACAATGAGCAGTTCTTC.

This clone appeared many times. The V and J genes are TRBV29-1 and TRBJ1-5; TRBD1 might be the D (5 bases). This CDR3 has 14 residues. Germline CDR1 is SQVTM and CDR2 is ANQGSEA. V lost 0 bases, J lost 9 bases, and 15 bases lay in between. In DNA, the CDR3 is TGCAGCGTTGAAGATGGCCAGGGTAGTCGGCCCCAGCATTTT. Protein sequence: CSVEDGQGSRPQHF.